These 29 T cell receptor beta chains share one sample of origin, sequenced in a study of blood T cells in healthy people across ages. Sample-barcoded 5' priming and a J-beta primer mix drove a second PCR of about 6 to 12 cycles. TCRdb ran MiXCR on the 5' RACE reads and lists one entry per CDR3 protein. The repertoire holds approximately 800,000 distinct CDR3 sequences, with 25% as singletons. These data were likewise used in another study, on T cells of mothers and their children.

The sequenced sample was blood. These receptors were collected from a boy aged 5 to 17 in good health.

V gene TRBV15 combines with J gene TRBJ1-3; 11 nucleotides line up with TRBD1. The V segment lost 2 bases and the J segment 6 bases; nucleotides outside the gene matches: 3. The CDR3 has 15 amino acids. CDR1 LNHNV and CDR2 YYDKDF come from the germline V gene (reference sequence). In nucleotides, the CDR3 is TGTGCCACCAGCAGACGGACAGGGGGCGAAAACACCATATATTTT. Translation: CATSRRTGGENTIYF.

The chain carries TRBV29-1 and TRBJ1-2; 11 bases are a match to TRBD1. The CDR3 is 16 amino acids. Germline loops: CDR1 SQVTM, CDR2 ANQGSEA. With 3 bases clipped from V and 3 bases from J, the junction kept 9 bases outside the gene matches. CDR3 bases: TGCAGCGTTGACTCGGGACAGGGGGTGTATGACTATGGCTACACCTTC. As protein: CSVDSGQGVYDYGYTF.

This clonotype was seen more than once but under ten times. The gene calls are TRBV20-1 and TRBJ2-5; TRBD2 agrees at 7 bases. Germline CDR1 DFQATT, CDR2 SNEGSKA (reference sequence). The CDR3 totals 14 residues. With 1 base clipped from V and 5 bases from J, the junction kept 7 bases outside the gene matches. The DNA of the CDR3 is TGCAGTGCTAGAGTTGCGGGAGTTGTGGAGACCCAGTACTTC. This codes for CSARVAGVVETQYF.

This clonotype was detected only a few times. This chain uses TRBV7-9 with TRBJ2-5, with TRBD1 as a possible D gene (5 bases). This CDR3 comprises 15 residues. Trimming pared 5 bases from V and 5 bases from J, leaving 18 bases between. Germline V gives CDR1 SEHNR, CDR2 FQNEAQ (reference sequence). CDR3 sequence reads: CASSPVQGMWETQYF. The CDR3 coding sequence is TGTGCCAGCAGCCCGGTCCAGGGTATGTGGGAGACCCAGTACTTC.

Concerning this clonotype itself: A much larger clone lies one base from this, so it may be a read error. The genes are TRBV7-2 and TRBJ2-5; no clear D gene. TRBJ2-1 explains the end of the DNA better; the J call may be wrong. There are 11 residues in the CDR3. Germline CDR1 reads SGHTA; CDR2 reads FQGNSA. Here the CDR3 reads CASSSQIEQFF. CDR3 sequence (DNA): TGTGCCAGCAGCTCACAGATTGAGCAGTTCTTC.

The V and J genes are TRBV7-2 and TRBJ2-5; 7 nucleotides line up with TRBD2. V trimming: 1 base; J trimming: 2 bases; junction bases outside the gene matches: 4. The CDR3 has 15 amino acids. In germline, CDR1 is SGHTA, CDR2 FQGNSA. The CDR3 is CASSLEWEGQETQYF. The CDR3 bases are TGTGCCAGCAGCTTAGAGTGGGAGGGTCAAGAGACCCAGTACTTC.

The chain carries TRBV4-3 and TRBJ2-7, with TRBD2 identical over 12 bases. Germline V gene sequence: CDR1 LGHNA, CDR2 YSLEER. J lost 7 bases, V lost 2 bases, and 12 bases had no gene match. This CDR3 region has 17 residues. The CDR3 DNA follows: TGCGCCAGCAGCCAACAGAACCTAGCGGGAGGGCCGCGTGAGCAGTACTTC. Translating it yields CASSQQNLAGGPREQYF.

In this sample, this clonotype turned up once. The chain's CDR3 is CASSQGIVTGGSPLHF. DNA for the CDR3: TGTGCCAGCAGCCAAGGCATCGTGACAGGGGGTTCACCCCTCCACTTT. The gene calls are TRBV4-2 and TRBJ1-6, with 9 bases that match TRBD1. Per the germline V gene, CDR1 is LGHNA and CDR2 is YNFKEQ. Trimming at V came to 1 base and at J to 9 bases, leaving 7 bases not matched to a gene. The CDR3 is 16 residues long.

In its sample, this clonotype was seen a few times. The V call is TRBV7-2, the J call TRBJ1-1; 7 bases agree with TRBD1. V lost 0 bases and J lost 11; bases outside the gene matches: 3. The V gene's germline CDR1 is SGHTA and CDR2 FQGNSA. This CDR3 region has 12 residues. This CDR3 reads CASSLAQGSAFF. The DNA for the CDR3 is TGTGCCAGCAGCTTAGCACAGGGGTCGGCTTTCTTT.

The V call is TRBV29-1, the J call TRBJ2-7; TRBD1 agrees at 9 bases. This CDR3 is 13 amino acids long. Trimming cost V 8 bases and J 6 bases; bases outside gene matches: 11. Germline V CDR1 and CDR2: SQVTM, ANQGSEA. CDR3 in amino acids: CSHGTGQVSEQYF. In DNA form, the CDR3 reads TGCAGCCACGGGACAGGGCAAGTCTCCGAGCAGTACTTC.

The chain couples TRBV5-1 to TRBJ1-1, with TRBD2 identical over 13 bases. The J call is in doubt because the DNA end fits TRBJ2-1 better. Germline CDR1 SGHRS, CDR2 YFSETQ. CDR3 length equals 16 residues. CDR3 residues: CASSVTSGGDYNEQFF. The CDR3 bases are TGCGCCAGCAGCGTCACTAGCGGGGGGGACTACAATGAGCAGTTCTTC.

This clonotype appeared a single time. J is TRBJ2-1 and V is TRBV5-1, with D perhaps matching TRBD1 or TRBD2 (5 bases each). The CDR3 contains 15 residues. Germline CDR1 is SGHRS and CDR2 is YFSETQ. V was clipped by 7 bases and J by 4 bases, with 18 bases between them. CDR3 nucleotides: TGCGCCAGCCAACCCGACGGGACCGCATACAATGAGCAGTTCTTC. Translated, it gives CASQPDGTAYNEQFF.

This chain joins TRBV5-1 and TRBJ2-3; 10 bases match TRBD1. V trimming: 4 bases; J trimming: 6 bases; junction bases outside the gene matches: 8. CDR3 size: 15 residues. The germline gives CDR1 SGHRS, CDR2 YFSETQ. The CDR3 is CASSGQGVLVDTQYF. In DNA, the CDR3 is TGCGCCAGCAGCGGACAGGGGGTCTTGGTGGATACGCAGTATTTT.

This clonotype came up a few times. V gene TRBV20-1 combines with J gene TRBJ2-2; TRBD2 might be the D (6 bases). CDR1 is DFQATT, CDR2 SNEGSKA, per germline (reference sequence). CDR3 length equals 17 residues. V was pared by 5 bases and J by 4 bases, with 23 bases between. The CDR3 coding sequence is TGCAGTGCTGGGAATCAAGGGACTCAACGCGCCACCGGGGAGCTGTTTTTT. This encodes CSAGNQGTQRATGELFF.

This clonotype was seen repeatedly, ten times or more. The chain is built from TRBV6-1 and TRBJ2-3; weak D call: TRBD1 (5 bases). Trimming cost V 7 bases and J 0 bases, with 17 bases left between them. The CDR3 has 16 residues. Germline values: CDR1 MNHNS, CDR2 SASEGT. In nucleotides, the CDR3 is TGTGCCAGCACCAACTCAGGGCTGGTAAGCACAGATACGCAGTATTTT. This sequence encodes CASTNSGLVSTDTQYF.

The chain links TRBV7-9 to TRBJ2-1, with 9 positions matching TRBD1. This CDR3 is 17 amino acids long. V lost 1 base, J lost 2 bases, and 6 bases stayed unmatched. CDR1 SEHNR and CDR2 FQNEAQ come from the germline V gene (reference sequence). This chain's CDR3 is CASSLVGTGSAYNEQFF. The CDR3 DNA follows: TGTGCCAGCAGCTTAGTTGGGACAGGGTCGGCCTACAATGAGCAGTTCTTC.

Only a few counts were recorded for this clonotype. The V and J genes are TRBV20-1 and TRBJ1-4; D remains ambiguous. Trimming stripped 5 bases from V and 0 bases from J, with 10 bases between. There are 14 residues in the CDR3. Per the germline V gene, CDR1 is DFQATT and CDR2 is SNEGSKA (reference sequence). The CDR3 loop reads CSAGGSATNEKLFF. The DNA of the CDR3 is TGCAGTGCTGGAGGGAGTGCAACTAATGAAAAACTGTTTTTT.

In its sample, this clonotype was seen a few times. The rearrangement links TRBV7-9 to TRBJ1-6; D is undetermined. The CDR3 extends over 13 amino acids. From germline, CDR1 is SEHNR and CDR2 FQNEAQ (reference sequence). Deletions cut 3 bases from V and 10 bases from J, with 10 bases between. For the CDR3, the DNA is TGTGCCAGCAGCTTTAGGAGGGAATCACCCCTCCACTTT. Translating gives CASSFRRESPLHF.

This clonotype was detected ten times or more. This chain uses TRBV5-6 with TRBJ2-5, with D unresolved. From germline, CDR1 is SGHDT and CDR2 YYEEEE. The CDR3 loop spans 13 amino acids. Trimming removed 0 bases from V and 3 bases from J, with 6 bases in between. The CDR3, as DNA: TGTGCCAGCAGCTTGGGGTGGGAAGAGACCCAGTACTTC. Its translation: CASSLGWEETQYF. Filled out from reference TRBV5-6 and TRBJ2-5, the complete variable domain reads DAGVTQSPTHLIKTRGQQVTLRCSPKSGHDTVSWYQQALGQGPQFIFQYYEEEERQRGNFPDRFSGHQFPNYSSELNVNALLLGDSALYLCASSLGWEETQYFGPGTRLLVL.

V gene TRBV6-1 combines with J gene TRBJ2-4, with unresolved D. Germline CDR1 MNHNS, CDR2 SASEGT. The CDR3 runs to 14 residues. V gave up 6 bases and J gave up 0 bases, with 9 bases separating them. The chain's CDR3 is CASRIDLAKNIQYF. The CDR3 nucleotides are TGTGCCAGCAGGATAGATTTAGCCAAAAACATTCAGTACTTC.

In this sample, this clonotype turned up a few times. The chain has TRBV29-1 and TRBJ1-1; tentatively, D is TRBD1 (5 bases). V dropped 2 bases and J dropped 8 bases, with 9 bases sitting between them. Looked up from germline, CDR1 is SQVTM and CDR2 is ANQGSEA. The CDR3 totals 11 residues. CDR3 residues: CSVEQGQEAFF. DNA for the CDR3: TGCAGCGTTGAACAGGGTCAGGAAGCTTTCTTT.

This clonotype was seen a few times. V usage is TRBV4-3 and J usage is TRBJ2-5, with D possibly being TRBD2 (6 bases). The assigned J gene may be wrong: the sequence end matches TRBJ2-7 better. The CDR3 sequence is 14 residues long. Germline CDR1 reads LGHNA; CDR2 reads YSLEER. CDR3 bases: TGCGCCAGCAGCCAAGAGGGACTCAACTACGAGCAGTACTTC. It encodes CASSQEGLNYEQYF.

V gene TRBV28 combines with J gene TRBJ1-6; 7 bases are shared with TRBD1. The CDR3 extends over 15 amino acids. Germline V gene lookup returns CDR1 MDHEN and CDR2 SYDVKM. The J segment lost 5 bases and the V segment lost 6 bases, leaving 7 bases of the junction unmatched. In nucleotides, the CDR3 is TGTGCCAGCAGAGAGGGGGACAGAGATAATTCACCCCTCCACTTT. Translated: CASREGDRDNSPLHF.

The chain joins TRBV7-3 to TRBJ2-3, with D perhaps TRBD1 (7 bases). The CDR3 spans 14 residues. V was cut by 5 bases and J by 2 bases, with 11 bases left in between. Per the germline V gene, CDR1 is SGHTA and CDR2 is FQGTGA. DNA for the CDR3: TGTGCCAGCAGCCGCGGGACAGTCACAGATACGCAGTATTTT. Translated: CASSRGTVTDTQYF.

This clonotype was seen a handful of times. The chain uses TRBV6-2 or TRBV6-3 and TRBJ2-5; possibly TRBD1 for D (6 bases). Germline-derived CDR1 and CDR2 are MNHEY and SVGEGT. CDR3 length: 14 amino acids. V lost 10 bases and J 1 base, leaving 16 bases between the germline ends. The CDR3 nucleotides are TGTGCCACCCGACCGGGACACTTCCAAGAGACCCAGTACTTC. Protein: CATRPGHFQETQYF.

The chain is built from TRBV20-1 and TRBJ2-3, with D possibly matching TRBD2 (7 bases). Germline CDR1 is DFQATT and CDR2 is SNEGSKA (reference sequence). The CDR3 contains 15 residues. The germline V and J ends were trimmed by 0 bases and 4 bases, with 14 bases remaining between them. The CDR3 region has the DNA TGCAGTGCTAGAGACGGGGGGCGTGACGCAGATACGCAGTATTTT. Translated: CSARDGGRDADTQYF.

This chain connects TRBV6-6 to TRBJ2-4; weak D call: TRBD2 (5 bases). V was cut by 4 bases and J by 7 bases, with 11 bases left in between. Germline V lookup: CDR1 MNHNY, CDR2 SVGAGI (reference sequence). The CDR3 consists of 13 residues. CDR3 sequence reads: CASSSGGLNIQYF. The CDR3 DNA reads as TGTGCCAGCAGTTCGGGCGGGTTGAACATTCAGTACTTC.

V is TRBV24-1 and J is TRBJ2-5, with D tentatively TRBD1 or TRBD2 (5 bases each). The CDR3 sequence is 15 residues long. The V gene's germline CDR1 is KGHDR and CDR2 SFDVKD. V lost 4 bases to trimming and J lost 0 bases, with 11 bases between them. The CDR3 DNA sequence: TGTGCCACCAGTGACCCGGGGCACAACCAAGAGACCCAGTACTTC. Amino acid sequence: CATSDPGHNQETQYF.

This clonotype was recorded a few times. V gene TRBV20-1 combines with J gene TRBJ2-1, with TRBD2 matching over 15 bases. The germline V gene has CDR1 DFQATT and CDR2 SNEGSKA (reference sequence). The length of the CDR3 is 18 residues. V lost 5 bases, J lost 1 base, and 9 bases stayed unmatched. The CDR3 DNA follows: TGCAGTGCTGCAAGTCCCGGGACTAGCGGGAGGTCCTACAATGAGCAGTTCTTC. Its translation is CSAASPGTSGRSYNEQFF.